The clone carrying this TCR beta chain was seen more than once but under ten times. Its target is unknown. The data were taken from a study of OX40 agonist ivuxolimab in advanced cancers. V shed 5 bases and J shed 0 bases, with 7 bases lying between them. The CDR3 has 14 residues. Germline values: CDR1 MNHEY, CDR2 SVGAGI. Clones were read by immunoSEQ multiplex PCR, and TCRdb kept only the in-frame ones, dropping some. The sample has about 79,000 clones; 81% are singletons. Study findings and constraints: In general, CD8+ T cells held more expanded clones than CD4+ did, on average. Relatively little clonal expansion, among the lowest observed, appeared in partial responders at 0.1-3.0 mg/kg.

Source: CD4+ or CD8+ T cells sorted from blood, taken in a trial of the OX40 agonist ivuxolimab. The TCR originated in an adult with an advanced solid tumor such as melanoma, head and neck, liver or kidney cancer. The V and J genes are TRBV6-5 and TRBJ1-4; D call uncertain. The CDR3 region has the DNA TGTGCCAGCAGTCGGGGAACAACTAATGAAAAACTGTTTTTT. It codes for CASSRGTTNEKLFF.